The clone carrying this T cell receptor beta chain was observed a handful of times. Its antigen is still unknown. These data belong to a study of human T cells and chemical hapten exposure. Study summary: During the roughly 24-week study period, patients had diphenylcyclopropenone applied to the scalp every week. Points from the study as a whole: More PT1 expanded TCRs went with higher patch test scores.

MiXCR, applied by TCRdb to the RACE reads, yields one record per CDR3 protein. The sample holds about 250,000 distinct CDR3 sequences, approximately 7.5% seen once. Time point indicated: pre-sensitization, week 0. Regarding treatment: therapeutic diphenylcyclopropenone sensitization with weekly scalp DPC. This material consisted of whole blood, taken in connection with sensitization to the hapten diphenylcyclopropenone (DPC). The TCR sequence derives from a man between 18 and 35 years old with alopecia areata. Some clones in this sample may be carry-over from other donors' samples.

CDR3 region: CASSLGPGVNYGYTF. The CDR3 nucleotides are TGTGCCAGCAGCTTAGGTCCAGGGGTTAACTATGGCTACACCTTC. V gene TRBV11-2 combines with J gene TRBJ1-2, with D perhaps matching TRBD1 (6 bases). Germline V CDR1 and CDR2: SGHAT, FQNNGV. The ends were cut back, 1 base at V and 1 base at J, with 10 bases in the middle. The CDR3 is made up of 15 amino acids.